This T cell receptor beta chain was sequenced during a study of blood T cells in healthy people across ages. Study-wide points: Per-million-T-cell TCR beta diversity fell roughly linearly with age.

To note about this clonotype: The antigen is undetermined.

Looked up from germline, CDR1 is SGHAT and CDR2 is FQDESV (reference sequence). The CDR3 covers 14 residues. The authors ran a second PCR of 7 to 11 cycles using a sample-barcoded 5' primer and a J-beta primer mix. In TCRdb, the 5' RACE reads were re-called with MiXCR into one record per CDR3 protein. The table records more than 1,000,000 distinct CDR3 sequences, approximately 26% of them present only once. Around 10 milliliters was the volume of peripheral blood drawn from each donor. The same sample was also studied in work on T cells of mothers and their children.

The source is a girl aged 2-9 years in good health. Sequences were obtained from blood. The J gene is TRBJ2-1, the V gene TRBV11-1, with D possibly matching TRBD1 (5 bases). The J call is doubtful: the DNA matches TRBJ2-7 better. The CDR3 DNA reads TGTGCCAGCAGCTCAGGACAAACTCTGTGGGAGCAGTACTTC. It translates to CASSSGQTLWEQYF.